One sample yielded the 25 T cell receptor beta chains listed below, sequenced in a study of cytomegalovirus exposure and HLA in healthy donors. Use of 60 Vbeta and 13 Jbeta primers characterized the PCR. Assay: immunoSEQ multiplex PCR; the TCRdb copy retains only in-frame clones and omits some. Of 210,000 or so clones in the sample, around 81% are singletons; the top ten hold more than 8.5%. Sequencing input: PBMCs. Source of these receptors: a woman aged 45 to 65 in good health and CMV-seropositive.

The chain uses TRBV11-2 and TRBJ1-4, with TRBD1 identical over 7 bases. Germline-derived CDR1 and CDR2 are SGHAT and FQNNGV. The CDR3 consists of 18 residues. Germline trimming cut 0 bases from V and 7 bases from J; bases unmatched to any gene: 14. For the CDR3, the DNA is TGTGCCAGCAGCTTAGATCAGGCCGAGGGGGCGCGATTTGAAAAACTGTTTTTT. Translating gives CASSLDQAEGARFEKLFF. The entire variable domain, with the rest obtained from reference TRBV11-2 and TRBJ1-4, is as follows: EAGVAQSPRYKIIEKRQSVAFWCNPISGHATLYWYQQILGQGPKLLIQFQNNGVVDDSQLPKDRFSAERLKGVDSTLKIQPAKLEDSAVYLCASSLDQAEGARFEKLFFGSGTQLSVL.

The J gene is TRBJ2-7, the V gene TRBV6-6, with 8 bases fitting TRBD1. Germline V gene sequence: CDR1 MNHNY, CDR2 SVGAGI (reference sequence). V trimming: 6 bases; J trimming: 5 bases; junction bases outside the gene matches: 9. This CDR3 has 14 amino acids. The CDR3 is CASRESDRGHEQYF. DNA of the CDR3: TGTGCCAGCAGGGAGAGTGACAGGGGACACGAGCAGTACTTC.

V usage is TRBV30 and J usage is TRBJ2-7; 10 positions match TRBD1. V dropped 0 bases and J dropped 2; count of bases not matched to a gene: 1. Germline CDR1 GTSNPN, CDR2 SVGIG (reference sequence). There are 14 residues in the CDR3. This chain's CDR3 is CAWSVGTGAYEQYF. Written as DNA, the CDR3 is TGTGCCTGGAGTGTTGGGACAGGGGCCTACGAGCAGTACTTC.

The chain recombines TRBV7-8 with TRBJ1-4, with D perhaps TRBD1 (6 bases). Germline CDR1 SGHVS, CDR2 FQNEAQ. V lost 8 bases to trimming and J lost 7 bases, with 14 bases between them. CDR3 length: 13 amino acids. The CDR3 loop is CASAGAGFEKLFF. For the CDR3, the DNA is TGTGCCAGCGCGGGGGCCGGGTTTGAAAAACTGTTTTTT.

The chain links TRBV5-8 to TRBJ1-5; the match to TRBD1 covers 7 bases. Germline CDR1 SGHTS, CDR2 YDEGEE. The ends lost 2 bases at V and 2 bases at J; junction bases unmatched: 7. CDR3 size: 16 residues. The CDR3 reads CASSFRTGKGNQPQHF. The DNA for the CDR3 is TGTGCCAGCAGCTTCCGGACAGGAAAAGGCAATCAGCCCCAGCATTTT.

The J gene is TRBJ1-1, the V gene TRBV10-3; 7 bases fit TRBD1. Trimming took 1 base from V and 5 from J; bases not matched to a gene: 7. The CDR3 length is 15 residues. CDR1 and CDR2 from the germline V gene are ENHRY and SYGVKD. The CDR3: CAISELTGTATEAFF. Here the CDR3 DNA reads TGTGCCATCAGTGAGTTGACAGGGACTGCAACTGAAGCTTTCTTT.

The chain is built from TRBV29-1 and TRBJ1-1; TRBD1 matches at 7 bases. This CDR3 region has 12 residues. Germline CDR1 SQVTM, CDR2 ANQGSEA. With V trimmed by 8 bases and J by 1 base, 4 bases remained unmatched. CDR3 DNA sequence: TGCAGCTCCAGGACAGGGAACACTGAAGCTTTCTTT. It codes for CSSRTGNTEAFF.

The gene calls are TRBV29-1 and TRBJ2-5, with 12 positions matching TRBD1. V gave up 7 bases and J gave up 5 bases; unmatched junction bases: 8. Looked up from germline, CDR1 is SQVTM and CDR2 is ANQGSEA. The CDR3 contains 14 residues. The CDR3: CSAPAGTGGETQYF. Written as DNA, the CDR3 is TGCAGCGCCCCGGCCGGGACAGGGGGCGAGACCCAGTACTTC.

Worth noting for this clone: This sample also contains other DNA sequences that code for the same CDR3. DNA for the CDR3: TGTGCCAGTAGTACGGACAGGGGTCCCTACGAGCAGTACTTC. Translation: CASSTDRGPYEQYF. The rearrangement uses TRBV19 and TRBJ2-7; the match to TRBD1 covers 9 bases. Germline-derived CDR1 and CDR2 are LNHDA and SQIVND (reference sequence). The junction had 3 bases not matched to a gene; V was cut back by 4 bases and J by 2 bases. The CDR3 is 14 residues long.

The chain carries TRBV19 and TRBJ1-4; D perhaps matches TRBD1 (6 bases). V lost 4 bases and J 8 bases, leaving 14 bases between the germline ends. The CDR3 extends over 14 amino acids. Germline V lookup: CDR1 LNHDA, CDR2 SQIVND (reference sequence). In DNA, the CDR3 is TGTGCCAGTAGTACCAGGACAGACCTCGAAAAACTGTTTTTT. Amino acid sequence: CASSTRTDLEKLFF. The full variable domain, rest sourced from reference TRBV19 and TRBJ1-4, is DGGITQSPKYLFRKEGQNVTLSCEQNLNHDAMYWYRQDPGQGLRLIYYSQIVNDFQKGDIAEGYSVSREKKESFPLTVTSAQKNPTAFYLCASSTRTDLEKLFFGSGTQLSVL.

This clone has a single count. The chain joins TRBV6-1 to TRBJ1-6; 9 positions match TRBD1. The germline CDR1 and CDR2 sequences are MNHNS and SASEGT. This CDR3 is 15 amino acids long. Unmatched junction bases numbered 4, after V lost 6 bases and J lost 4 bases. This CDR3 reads CASSSQGAYNSPLHF. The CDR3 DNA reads TGTGCCAGCAGCTCACAGGGGGCATATAATTCACCCCTCCACTTT.

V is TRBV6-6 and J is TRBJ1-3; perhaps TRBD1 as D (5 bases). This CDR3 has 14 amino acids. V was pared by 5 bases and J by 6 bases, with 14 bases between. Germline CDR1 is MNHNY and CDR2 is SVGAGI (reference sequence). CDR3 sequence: CASSRPRDANTIYF. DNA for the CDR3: TGTGCCAGCAGTCGTCCGCGGGACGCAAACACCATATATTTT.

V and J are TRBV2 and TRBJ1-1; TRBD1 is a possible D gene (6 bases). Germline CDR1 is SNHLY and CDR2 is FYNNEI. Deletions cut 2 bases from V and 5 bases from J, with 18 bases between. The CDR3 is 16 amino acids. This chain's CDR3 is CASSEQGNRKWTEAFF. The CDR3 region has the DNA TGTGCCAGCAGTGAACAGGGGAATAGGAAGTGGACTGAAGCTTTCTTT.

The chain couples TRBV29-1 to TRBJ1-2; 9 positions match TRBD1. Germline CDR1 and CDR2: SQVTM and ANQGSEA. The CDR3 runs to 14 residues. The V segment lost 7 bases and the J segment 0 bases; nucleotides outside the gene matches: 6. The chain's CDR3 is CSAETGGPNYGYTF. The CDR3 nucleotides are TGCAGCGCAGAGACAGGGGGGCCTAACTATGGCTACACCTTC. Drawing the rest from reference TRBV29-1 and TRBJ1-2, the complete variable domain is SAVISQKPSRDICQRGTSLTIQCQVDSQVTMMFWYRQQPGQSLTLIATANQGSEATYESGFVIDKFPISRPNLTFSTLTVSNMSPEDSSIYLCSAETGGPNYGYTFGSGTRLTVV.

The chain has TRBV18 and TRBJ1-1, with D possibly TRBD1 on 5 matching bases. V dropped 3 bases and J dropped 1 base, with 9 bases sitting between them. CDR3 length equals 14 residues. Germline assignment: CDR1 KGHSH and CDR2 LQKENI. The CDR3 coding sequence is TGTGCCAGCTCACCCACCACAGGGAACACTGAAGCTTTCTTT. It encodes CASSPTTGNTEAFF.

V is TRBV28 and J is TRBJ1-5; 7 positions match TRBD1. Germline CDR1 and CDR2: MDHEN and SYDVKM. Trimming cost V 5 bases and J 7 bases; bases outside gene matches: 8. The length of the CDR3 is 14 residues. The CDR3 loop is CASSIDRVPQPQHF. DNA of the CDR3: TGTGCCAGCAGTATCGACAGGGTTCCGCAGCCCCAGCATTTT.

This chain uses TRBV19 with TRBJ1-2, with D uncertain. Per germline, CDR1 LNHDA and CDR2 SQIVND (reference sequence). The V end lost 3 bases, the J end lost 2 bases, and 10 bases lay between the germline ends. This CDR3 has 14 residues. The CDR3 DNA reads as TGTGCCAGTAGTATGTCTGTCGTAAACTATGGCTACACCTTC. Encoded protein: CASSMSVVNYGYTF.

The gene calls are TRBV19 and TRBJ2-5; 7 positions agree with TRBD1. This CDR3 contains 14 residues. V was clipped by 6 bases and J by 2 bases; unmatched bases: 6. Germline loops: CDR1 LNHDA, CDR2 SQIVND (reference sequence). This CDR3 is CASSPDRDQETQYF. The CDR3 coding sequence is TGTGCCAGTAGCCCAGACAGGGATCAAGAGACCCAGTACTTC.

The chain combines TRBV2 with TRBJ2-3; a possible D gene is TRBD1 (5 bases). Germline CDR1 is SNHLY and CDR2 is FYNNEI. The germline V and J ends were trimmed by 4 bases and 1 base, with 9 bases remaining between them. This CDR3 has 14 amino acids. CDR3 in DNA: TGTGCCAGCAGTGCCGGCAGGGGCACAGATACGCAGTATTTT. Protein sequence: CASSAGRGTDTQYF.

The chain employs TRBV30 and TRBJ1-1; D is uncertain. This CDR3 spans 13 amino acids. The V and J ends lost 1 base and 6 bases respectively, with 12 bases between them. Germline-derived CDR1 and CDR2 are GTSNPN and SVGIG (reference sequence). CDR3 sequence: CAWSGGVFSEAFF. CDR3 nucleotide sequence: TGTGCCTGGAGTGGCGGGGTTTTTTCTGAAGCTTTCTTT. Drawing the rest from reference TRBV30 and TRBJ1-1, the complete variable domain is SQTIHQWPATLVQPVGSPLSLECTVEGTSNPNLYWYRQAAGRGLQLLFYSVGIGQISSEVPQNLSASRPQDRQFILSSKKLLLSDSGFYLCAWSGGVFSEAFFGQGTRLTVV.

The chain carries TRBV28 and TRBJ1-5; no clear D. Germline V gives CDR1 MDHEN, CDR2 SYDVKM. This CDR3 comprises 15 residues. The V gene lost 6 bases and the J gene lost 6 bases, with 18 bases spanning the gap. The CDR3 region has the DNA TGTGCCAGCAGCCAACTAGTTCGGAGGGCTCAGCCCCAGCATTTT. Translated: CASSQLVRRAQPQHF.

Here the CDR3 reads CASSPDRLREQYF. CDR3 bases: TGTGCCAGCAGCCCGGACAGACTACGGGAGCAGTACTTC. The V call is TRBV6-6, the J call TRBJ2-7; tentative D call: TRBD1 (6 bases). The CDR3 runs to 13 residues. Germline V gene data show CDR1 as MNHNY and CDR2 as SVGAGI (reference sequence). Trimming cost V 6 bases and J 7 bases, with 16 bases left between them.

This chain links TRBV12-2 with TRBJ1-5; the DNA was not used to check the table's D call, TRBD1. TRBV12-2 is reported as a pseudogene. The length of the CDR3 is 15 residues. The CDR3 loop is CASRLARQTNQPQHF. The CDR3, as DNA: TGTGCAAGTCGCTTAGCGAGACAGACTAATCAGCCCCAGCATTTT.

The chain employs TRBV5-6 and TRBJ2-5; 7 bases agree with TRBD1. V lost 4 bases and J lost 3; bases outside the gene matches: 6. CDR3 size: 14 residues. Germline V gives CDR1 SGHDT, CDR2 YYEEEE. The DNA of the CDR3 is TGTGCCAGCAGCCCCCCCGACAGGGAAGAGACCCAGTACTTC. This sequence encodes CASSPPDREETQYF.

This CDR3 reads CASSYAQGTYNEQFF. Written as DNA, the CDR3 is TGCGCCAGCAGCTACGCCCAGGGGACCTACAATGAGCAGTTCTTC. The rearrangement joins TRBV4-1 to TRBJ2-1; tentatively, D is TRBD1 (6 bases). The germline gives CDR1 MGHRA, CDR2 YSYEKL. The CDR3 extends over 15 amino acids. V was trimmed by 5 bases and J by 2 bases, leaving 13 bases between them.